This entry features one TCR beta chain sequence. What it binds is unknown. Vbeta (60) and Jbeta (13) primers were used in the PCR. Only in-frame clones appear in the TCRdb table, and some are missing; sequencing was by immunoSEQ multiplex PCR. The sample yields 100,000 to 150,000 clones, less than 85% seen once. This sample was taken from a study of cytomegalovirus exposure and HLA in healthy donors. Study context: Most genotyped donors, around 78% of 350 to 500, had Caucasian-associated genetic ancestry.

Notes on the study in general: Beyond CMV serostatus, there was no information to go on about immune exposure.

V gave up 6 bases and J gave up 1 base; unmatched junction bases: 3. Looked up from germline, CDR1 is LNHDA and CDR2 is SQIVND (reference sequence). This CDR3 is built from 16 residues. The TCR was taken from a woman aged 35 to 49 in good health and CMV-seronegative. This chain uses TRBV19 with TRBJ2-3; TRBD2 matches 14 bases. Sequences were obtained from PBMCs. CDR3 nucleotides: TGTGCCAGTAGGGGGACTAGCGGGAGTGGCACAGATACGCAGTATTTT. Translating gives CASRGTSGSGTDTQYF.